Listed below are T cell receptor beta chains from one sample, sequenced in a study of shared clonotypes between healthy human individuals. TCRdb's table, derived via immunoSEQ multiplex PCR, lists solely in-frame clones and lacks some. The sample holds around 990,000 clones; 60% to 80% are singletons and the top ten take roughly 0.83%. Sequencing used memory CD4+ T cells from PBMCs. These TCRs come from a man aged 18 to 30 in good health. Some clones in this sample may be carry-over from other donors' samples. The CDR3 runs from the conserved cysteine through the conserved F or W. The D gene is left open where the match is weak. For some rows the clone size is stated as once, few or many, or as a class when expanded; others skip it.

v_gene: TRBV28; j_gene: TRBJ1-5; d_gene: -; abundance: -; CDR3aa: CASSYGSGSNQPQHF; CDR3nt: TGTGCCAGCAGTTACGGGTCGGGGAGCAATCAGCCCCAGCATTTT
v_gene: TRBV15; j_gene: TRBJ2-6; d_gene: -; abundance: -; CDR3aa: CATSSSVPGRLEPGANVLTF; CDR3nt: TGTGCCACCAGCAGTTCCGTTCCGGGACGGTTAGAACCGGGGGCCAACGTCCTGACTTTC
v_gene: TRBV23-1; j_gene: TRBJ1-1; d_gene: TRBD1; abundance: once; CDR3aa: CASSKDRGVMNTEAFF; CDR3nt: TGCGCCAGCAGTAAGGACAGGGGGGTGATGAACACTGAAGCTTTCTTT
v_gene: TRBV19; j_gene: TRBJ1-1; d_gene: -; abundance: -; CDR3aa: CASSTFIATEAFF; CDR3nt: TGTGCCAGTAGTACTTTTATCGCGACTGAAGCTTTCTTT
v_gene: TRBV5-1; j_gene: TRBJ1-1; d_gene: -; abundance: -; CDR3aa: CASSPPTGPGAFF; CDR3nt: TGCGCCAGCAGCCCCCCGACCGGTCCTGGGGCTTTCTTT
v_gene: TRBV5-4; j_gene: TRBJ1-1; d_gene: -; abundance: -; CDR3aa: CASTAVGRNTEAFF; CDR3nt: TGTGCCAGCACCGCAGTGGGCAGAAACACTGAAGCTTTCTTT
v_gene: TRBV19; j_gene: TRBJ1-5; d_gene: TRBD1; abundance: -; CDR3aa: CASTQDRGLQPQHF; CDR3nt: TGTGCCAGTACCCAGGACAGGGGGCTTCAGCCCCAGCATTTT
v_gene: TRBV11-2; j_gene: TRBJ2-1; d_gene: TRBD2; abundance: once; CDR3aa: CASSLGLAGADEQFF; CDR3nt: TGTGCCAGCAGCTTGGGACTAGCGGGAGCGGATGAGCAGTTCTTC
v_gene: TRBV10-1; j_gene: TRBJ1-5; d_gene: -; abundance: -; CDR3aa: CASPENQPQHF; CDR3nt: TGCGCCAGCCCAGAGAATCAGCCCCAGCATTTT
v_gene: TRBV5-1; j_gene: TRBJ2-5; d_gene: -; abundance: few; CDR3aa: CASSLATGQETQYF; CDR3nt: TGCGCCAGCAGCTTGGCCACAGGCCAAGAGACCCAGTACTTC
v_gene: TRBV7-3; j_gene: TRBJ2-1; d_gene: TRBD2; abundance: -; CDR3aa: CASRLDSARGVNEQFF; CDR3nt: TGTGCCAGCAGATTAGATTCAGCCCGGGGGGTCAATGAGCAGTTCTTC
v_gene: TRBV7-2; j_gene: TRBJ1-4; d_gene: -; abundance: -; CDR3aa: CASSPGHGTTNEKLFF; CDR3nt: TGTGCCAGCAGCCCGGGACACGGGACAACTAATGAAAAACTGTTTTTT
v_gene: TRBV14; j_gene: TRBJ1-2; d_gene: -; abundance: -; CDR3aa: CASSLGGMGGYTF; CDR3nt: TGTGCCAGCAGCCTAGGGGGGATGGGCGGCTACACCTTC
v_gene: TRBV11-2; j_gene: TRBJ2-3; d_gene: -; abundance: once; CDR3aa: CASSSTASGDTQYF; CDR3nt: TGTGCCAGCAGCTCTACAGCGAGCGGTGATACGCAGTATTTT
v_gene: TRBV18; j_gene: TRBJ1-1; d_gene: TRBD1; abundance: few; CDR3aa: CASSAGQGGSEAFF; CDR3nt: TGTGCCAGCTCAGCGGGACAGGGAGGGTCTGAAGCTTTCTTT
v_gene: TRBV7-9; j_gene: TRBJ2-7; d_gene: -; abundance: -; CDR3aa: CASSRLLGQSSYEQYF; CDR3nt: TGTGCCAGCAGCCGTTTATTAGGGCAGAGCTCCTACGAGCAGTACTTC
v_gene: TRBV7-2; j_gene: TRBJ1-1; d_gene: -; abundance: few; CDR3aa: CASSLFGPNTEAFF; CDR3nt: TGTGCCAGCAGCTTATTCGGGCCGAACACTGAAGCTTTCTTT
v_gene: TRBV9; j_gene: TRBJ2-3; d_gene: -; abundance: -; CDR3aa: CASSVGYFSTDTQYF; CDR3nt: TGTGCCAGCAGCGTAGGGTACTTCAGCACAGATACGCAGTATTTT
v_gene: TRBV4-1; j_gene: TRBJ2-1; d_gene: -; abundance: -; CDR3aa: CASSQDPAVTYNEQFF; CDR3nt: TGCGCCAGCAGCCAAGATCCAGCGGTAACCTACAATGAGCAGTTCTTC
v_gene: TRBV29-1; j_gene: TRBJ1-3; d_gene: -; abundance: -; CDR3aa: CTAAETAGNTIYF; CDR3nt: TGCACCGCTGCAGAAACAGCTGGAAACACCATATATTTT
v_gene: TRBV28; j_gene: TRBJ1-2; d_gene: -; abundance: -; CDR3aa: CASSLSTVDGYTF; CDR3nt: TGTGCCAGCAGTTTATCCACCGTAGATGGCTACACCTTC
v_gene: TRBV6-6; j_gene: TRBJ2-3; d_gene: TRBD2; abundance: -; CDR3aa: CASSYRAGGATDTQYF; CDR3nt: TGTGCCAGCAGTTACCGCGCGGGGGGAGCCACAGATACGCAGTATTTT
v_gene: TRBV2; j_gene: TRBJ2-7; d_gene: TRBD2; abundance: -; CDR3aa: CASKPAGGIRGEQYF; CDR3nt: TGTGCCAGCAAACCCGCGGGAGGGATACGGGGCGAGCAGTACTTC
v_gene: TRBV7-2; j_gene: TRBJ1-1; d_gene: -; abundance: -; CDR3aa: CASRLTQGPTEAFF; CDR3nt: TGTGCCAGCAGACTAACACAGGGCCCCACTGAAGCTTTCTTT
v_gene: TRBV18; j_gene: TRBJ1-2; d_gene: -; abundance: -; CDR3aa: CASSPRDTSYGYTF; CDR3nt: TGTGCCAGCTCACCAAGGGACACCTCCTATGGCTACACCTTC
v_gene: TRBV29-1; j_gene: TRBJ1-2; d_gene: -; abundance: -; CDR3aa: CSVQGSWGRDYGYTF; CDR3nt: TGCAGCGTCCAAGGGTCTTGGGGGCGCGACTATGGCTACACCTTC